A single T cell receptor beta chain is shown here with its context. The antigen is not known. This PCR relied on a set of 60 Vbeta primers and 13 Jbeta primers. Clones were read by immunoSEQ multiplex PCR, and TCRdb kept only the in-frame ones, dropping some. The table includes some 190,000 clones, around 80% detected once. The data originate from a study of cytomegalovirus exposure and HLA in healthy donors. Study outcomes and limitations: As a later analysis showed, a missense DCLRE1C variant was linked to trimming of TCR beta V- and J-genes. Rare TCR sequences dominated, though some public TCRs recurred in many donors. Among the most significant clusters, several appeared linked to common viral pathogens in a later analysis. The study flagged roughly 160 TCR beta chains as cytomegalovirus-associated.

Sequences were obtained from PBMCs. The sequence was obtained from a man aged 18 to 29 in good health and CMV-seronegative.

In DNA, the CDR3 is TGTGCCTGGAGTACGTCAGAGGATGGCTACACCTTC. Translating gives CAWSTSEDGYTF. The chain links TRBV30 to TRBJ1-2; no clear D. The CDR3 sequence is 12 residues long. V lost 2 bases and J lost 6, with 10 bases in between. Per germline, CDR1 GTSNPN and CDR2 SVGIG (reference sequence).